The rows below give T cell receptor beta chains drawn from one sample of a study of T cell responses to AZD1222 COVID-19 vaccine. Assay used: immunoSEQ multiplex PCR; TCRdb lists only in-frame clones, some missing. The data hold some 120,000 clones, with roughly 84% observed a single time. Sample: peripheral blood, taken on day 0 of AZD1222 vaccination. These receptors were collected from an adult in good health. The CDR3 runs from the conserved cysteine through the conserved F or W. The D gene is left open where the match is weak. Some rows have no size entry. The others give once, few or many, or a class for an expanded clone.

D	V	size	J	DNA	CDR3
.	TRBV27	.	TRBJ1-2	TGTGCCAGCAGTTTTAGGGGCTACTATGGCTACACCTTC	CASSFRGYYGYTF
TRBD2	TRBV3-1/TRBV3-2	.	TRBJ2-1	TGTGCCAGCAGCCAAAAATTGATAGCGGGGTACAATGAGCAGTTCTTC	CASSQKLIAGYNEQFF
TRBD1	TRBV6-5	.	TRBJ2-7	TGTGCCAGCAGTTGGGGACAGGGTTTATGGGAGCAGTACTTC	CASSWGQGLWEQYF
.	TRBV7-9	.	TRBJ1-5	TGTGCCAGCAGCTTAGGAGAGAAGAGCAATCAGCCCCAGCATTTT	CASSLGEKSNQPQHF
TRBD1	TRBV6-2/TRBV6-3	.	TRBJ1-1	TGTGCCAGCAGTCCCCGGGACAGTCAAATGAACACTGAAGCTTTCTTT	CASSPRDSQMNTEAFF
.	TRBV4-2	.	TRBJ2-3	TGTGCCAGCAGCCAAAGTCGGGGGGCTAGCACAGATACGCAGTATTTT	CASSQSRGASTDTQYF
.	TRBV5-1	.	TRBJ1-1	TGCGCCAGCAGCTTGACTGGGGGAGACACTGAAGCTTTCTTT	CASSLTGGDTEAFF
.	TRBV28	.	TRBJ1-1	TGTGCCAGCATCCTTTCCGGGAGAACTGAAGCTTTCTTT	CASILSGRTEAFF
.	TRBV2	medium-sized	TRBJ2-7	TGTGCCAGCAGTGAAGGATCAGTCCTCCCCGGGGAGCAGTACTTC	CASSEGSVLPGEQYF
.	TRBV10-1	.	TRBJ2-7	TGCGCCAGCATTACGAACGACTGGCAGTACTTC	CASITNDWQYF
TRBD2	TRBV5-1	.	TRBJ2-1	TGCGCCAGCAGCTTGATGTCGGGGGGTTACTACAATGAGCAGTTCTTC	CASSLMSGGYYNEQFF
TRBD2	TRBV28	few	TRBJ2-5	TGTGCCAGCAGTCCTACTAGCGGGAGCAGAGAGACCCAGTACTTC	CASSPTSGSRETQYF
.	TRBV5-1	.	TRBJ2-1	TGCGCCAGCAGCTTGGTCTGGGGCGCCTACAATGAGCAGTTCTTC	CASSLVWGAYNEQFF
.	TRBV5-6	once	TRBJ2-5	TGTGCCAGCAGCTTGGCACCAGGTAGGGCGGGCCACGGAGAGACCCAGTACTTC	CASSLAPGRAGHGETQYF
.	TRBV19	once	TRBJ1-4	TGTGCCAGTAGTATATCATACAGGGCGCCAAGTAATGAAAAACTGTTTTTT	CASSISYRAPSNEKLFF
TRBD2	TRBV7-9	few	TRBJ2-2	TGTGCCAGCAGCAAAGGACTAGCGGGAACCGGGGAGCTGTTTTTT	CASSKGLAGTGELFF
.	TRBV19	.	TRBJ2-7	TGTGCCACGTCCCCTTTGGGGCAATCCTACGAGCAGTACTTC	CATSPLGQSYEQYF
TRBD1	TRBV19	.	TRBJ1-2	TGTGCCAGTAGTACACAGGGGAACTATGGCTACACCTTC	CASSTQGNYGYTF
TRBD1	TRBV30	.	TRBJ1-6	TGTGCCTGGAGTTATTCAGGGGGCGCATATTCACCCCTCCACTTT	CAWSYSGGAYSPLHF
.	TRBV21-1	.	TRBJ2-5	TGTGCCAGCAGGACCTACGGGACAGGGGAAAGCTTTGGTAAGATGGAGACCCAGTACTTC	CASRTYGTGESFGKMETQYF
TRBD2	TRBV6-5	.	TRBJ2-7	TGTGCCAGCAGTTACTTGGCGGGGGCCTACGAGCAGTACTTC	CASSYLAGAYEQYF
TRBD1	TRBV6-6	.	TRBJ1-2	TGTGCCAGCAGTCTTAGAGCAGGGGGCTACCTTGACTATGGCTACACCTTC	CASSLRAGGYLDYGYTF
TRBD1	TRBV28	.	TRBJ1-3	TGTGCCAGCAGTCGTCCGGGACAGGGGGTTGGTGGAAACACCATATATTTT	CASSRPGQGVGGNTIYF
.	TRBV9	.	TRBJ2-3	TGTGCCAGCAGCGGGTGGTTTGGCACAGATACGCAGTATTTT	CASSGWFGTDTQYF
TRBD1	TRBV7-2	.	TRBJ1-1	TGTGCCAGCAGCCCGGACAGGGCAAACACTGAAGCTTTCTTT	CASSPDRANTEAFF
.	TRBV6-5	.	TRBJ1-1	TGTGCCAGCAGTTACCCCCCAGCTTTCTTT	CASSYPPAFF
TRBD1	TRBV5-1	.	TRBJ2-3	TGCGCCAGCAGCTTGCCGCAGGGGGCGGGAAATACGCAGTATTTT	CASSLPQGAGNTQYF
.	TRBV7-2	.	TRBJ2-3	TGTGCCAGCAGCTCGACAGATACGCAGTATTTT	CASSSTDTQYF
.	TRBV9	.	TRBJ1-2	TGTGCCAGCAGCGTAGGGAGGGGCGGCTATGGCTACACCTTC	CASSVGRGGYGYTF
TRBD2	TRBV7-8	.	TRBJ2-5	TGTGCCAGCAGCGGAACCTTAGCGGGAGCGCACGGGACCCAGTACTTC	CASSGTLAGAHGTQYF
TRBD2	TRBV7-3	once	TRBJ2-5	TGTGCCAGCAGCTTGGGACTAGCGGACGGAGAGACCCAGTACTTC	CASSLGLADGETQYF
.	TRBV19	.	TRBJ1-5	TGTGCCAGTAGTATAGATATACGGGGGCTCGAGCCCCAGCATTTT	CASSIDIRGLEPQHF
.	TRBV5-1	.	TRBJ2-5	TGCGCCAGCAGCTTAACCACAGAGACCCAGTACTTC	CASSLTTETQYF
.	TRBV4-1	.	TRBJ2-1	TGCGCCAGCAGCCAATACACCGTGCAGGTCAGGAATGAGCAGTTCTTC	CASSQYTVQVRNEQFF
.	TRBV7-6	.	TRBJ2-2	TGTGCCAGCAGCTTCATTCAGGGGTCCGGGGAGCTGTTTTTT	CASSFIQGSGELFF
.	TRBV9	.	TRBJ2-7	TGTGCCAGCAGCGTAGGGCAGGGTGGAGTCTACGAGCAGTACTTC	CASSVGQGGVYEQYF
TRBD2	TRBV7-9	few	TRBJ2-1	TGTGCCAGCAGCTTAGCCCTAGCGGGAACCTACAATGAGCAGTTCTTC	CASSLALAGTYNEQFF
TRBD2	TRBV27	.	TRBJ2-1	TGTGCCAGCAGTCTGAGGACTAGCGGCTACAATGAGCAGTTCTTC	CASSLRTSGYNEQFF
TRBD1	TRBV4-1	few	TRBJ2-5	TGCGCCAGCAGCCGCACCAACAGGGGCCAAGAGACCCAGTACTTC	CASSRTNRGQETQYF
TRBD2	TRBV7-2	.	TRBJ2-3	TGTGCCAGCAGCCCCCGACGGTCTAGCGGGAGTCGGGGCACAGATACGCAGTATTTT	CASSPRRSSGSRGTDTQYF
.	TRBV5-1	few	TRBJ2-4	TGCGCCAGCAGCTTGGGTGCCAAAAACATTCAGTACTTC	CASSLGAKNIQYF
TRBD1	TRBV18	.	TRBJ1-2	TGTGCCAGCTCACCAGACAGGGGATCCGGCTACACCTTC	CASSPDRGSGYTF
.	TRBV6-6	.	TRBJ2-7	TGTGCCAGCAGTTACTCGAGGGCAGGGAACGGGGACGAGCAGTACTTC	CASSYSRAGNGDEQYF
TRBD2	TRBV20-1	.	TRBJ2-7	TGCAGTGCGAGTGGGACTAGCGGTAACTACGAGCAGTACTTC	CSASGTSGNYEQYF
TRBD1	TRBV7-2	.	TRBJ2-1	TGTGCCAGCAGCTTGTTAACCGGGACAGGGAAGAATGAGCAGTTCTTC	CASSLLTGTGKNEQFF
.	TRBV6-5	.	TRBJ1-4	TGTGCCAGCTGGACGGCCGGGGATGAAAAACTGTTTTTT	CASWTAGDEKLFF
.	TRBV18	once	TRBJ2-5	TGTGCCAGCTCTACCCAGGCGGGTGACCAAGAGACCCAGTACTTC	CASSTQAGDQETQYF
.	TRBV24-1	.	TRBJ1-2	TGTGCCACCAGTGATAACTATGGCTACACCTTC	CATSDNYGYTF
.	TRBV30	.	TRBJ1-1	TGTGCCTGGAGTCTTGGAGGGAGCACTGAAGCTTTCTTT	CAWSLGGSTEAFF
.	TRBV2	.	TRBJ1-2	TGTGCCAGCAGTGAATTCGGCATCCCCGGGACCTACTACACCTTC	CASSEFGIPGTYYTF
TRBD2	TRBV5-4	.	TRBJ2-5	TGTGCCAGCAGCTTCCGGGGCGGGGGGCAAGAGACCCAGTACTTC	CASSFRGGGQETQYF
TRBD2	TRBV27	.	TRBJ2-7	TGTGCCAGCAGTTCGGGACTAGCGGCCTACGAGCAGTACTTC	CASSSGLAAYEQYF
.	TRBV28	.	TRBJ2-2	TGTGCCAGCAGTTTCACAGGGAGGACCGGGGAGCTGTTTTTT	CASSFTGRTGELFF
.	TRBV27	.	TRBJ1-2	TGTGCCAGCAGTTCCGCCCGGACTGAATATAACTATGGCTACACCTTC	CASSSARTEYNYGYTF
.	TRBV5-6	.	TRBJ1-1	TGTGCCAGCAGCTTGGTCCGCACTGAAGCTTTCTTT	CASSLVRTEAFF
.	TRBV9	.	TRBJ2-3	TGTGCCAGCAGCGGGCCCCCAGGGGCAGATACGCAGTATTTT	CASSGPPGADTQYF
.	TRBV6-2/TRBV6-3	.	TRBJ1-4	TGTGCCAGCAGTTACGGCAGAGGGAATGAAAAACTGTTTTTT	CASSYGRGNEKLFF